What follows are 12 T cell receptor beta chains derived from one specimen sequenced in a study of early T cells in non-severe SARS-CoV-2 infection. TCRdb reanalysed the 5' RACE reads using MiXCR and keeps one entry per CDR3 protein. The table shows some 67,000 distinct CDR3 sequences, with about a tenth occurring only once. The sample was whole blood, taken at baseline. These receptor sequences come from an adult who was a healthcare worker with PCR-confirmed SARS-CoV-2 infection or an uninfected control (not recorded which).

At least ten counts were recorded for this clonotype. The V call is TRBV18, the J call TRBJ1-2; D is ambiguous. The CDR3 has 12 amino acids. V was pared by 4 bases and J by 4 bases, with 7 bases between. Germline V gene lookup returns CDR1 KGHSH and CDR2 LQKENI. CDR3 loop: CASSQRIYGYTF. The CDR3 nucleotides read TGTGCCAGCTCACAAAGAATCTATGGCTACACCTTC.

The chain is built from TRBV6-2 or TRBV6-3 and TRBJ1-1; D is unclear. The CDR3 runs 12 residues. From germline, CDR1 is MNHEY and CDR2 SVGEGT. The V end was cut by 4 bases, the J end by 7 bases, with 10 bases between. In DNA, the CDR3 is TGTGCCAGCAGTTCACAGCCGTTTGAAGCTTTCTTT. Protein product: CASSSQPFEAFF.

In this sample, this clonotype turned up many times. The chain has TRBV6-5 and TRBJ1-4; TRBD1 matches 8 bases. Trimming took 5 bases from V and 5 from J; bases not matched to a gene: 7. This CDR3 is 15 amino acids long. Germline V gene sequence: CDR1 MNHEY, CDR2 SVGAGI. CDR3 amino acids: CASSSRTGWNEKLFF. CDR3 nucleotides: TGTGCCAGCAGTAGTCGGACAGGGTGGAATGAAAAACTGTTTTTT.

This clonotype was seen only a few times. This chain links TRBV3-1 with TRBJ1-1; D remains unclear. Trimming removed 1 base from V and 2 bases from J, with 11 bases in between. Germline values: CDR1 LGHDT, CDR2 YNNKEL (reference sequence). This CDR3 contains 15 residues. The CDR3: CASSQAPAGNTEAFF. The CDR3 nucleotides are TGTGCCAGCAGCCAAGCCCCGGCGGGCAACACTGAAGCTTTCTTT.

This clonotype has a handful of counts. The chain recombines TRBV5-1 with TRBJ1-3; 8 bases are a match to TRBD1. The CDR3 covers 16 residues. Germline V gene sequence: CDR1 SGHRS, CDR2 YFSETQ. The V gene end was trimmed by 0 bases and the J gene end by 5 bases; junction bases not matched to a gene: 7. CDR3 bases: TGCGCCAGCAGCTTGGATTTGGCAGGGGGCAGAAACACCATATATTTT. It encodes CASSLDLAGGRNTIYF. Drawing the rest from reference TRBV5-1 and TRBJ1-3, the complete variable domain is KAGVTQTPRYLIKTRGQQVTLSCSPISGHRSVSWYQQTPGQGLQFLFEYFSETQRNKGNFPGRFSGRQFSNSRSEMNVSTLELGDSALYLCASSLDLAGGRNTIYFGEGSWLTVV.

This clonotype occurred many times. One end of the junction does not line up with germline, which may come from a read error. For the CDR3, the DNA is TGTGCCAGCAGTTTAACTAGCAGAGATACGCAGTATTTT. Encoded protein: CASSLTSRDTQYF. The chain carries TRBV6-2 or TRBV6-3 and TRBJ2-3; the D gene is possibly TRBD2 (6 bases). Germline CDR1 MNHEY, CDR2 SVGEGT. The CDR3 is 13 amino acids.

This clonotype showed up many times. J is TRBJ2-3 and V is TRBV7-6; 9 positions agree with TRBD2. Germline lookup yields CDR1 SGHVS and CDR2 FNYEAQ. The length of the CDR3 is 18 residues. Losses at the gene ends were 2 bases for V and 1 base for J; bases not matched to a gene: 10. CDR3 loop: CASSLFLAGSAGTDTQYF. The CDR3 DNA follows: TGTGCCAGCAGCTTATTTCTAGCGGGAAGTGCGGGCACAGATACGCAGTATTTT.

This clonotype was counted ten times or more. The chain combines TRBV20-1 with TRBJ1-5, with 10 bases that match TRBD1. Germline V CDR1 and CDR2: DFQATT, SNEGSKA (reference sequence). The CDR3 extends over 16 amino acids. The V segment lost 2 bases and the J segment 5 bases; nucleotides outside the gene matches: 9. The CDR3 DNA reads TGCAGTGCTAGACCAGGGGGGACAGGGGTGTATCAGCCCCAGCATTTT. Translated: CSARPGGTGVYQPQHF.

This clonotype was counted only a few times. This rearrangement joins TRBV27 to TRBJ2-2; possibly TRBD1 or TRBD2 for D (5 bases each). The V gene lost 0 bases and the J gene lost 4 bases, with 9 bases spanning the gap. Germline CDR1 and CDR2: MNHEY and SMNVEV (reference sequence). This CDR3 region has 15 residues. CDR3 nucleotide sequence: TGTGCCAGCAGTTTATCGAGAGGGGCCACCGGGGAGCTGTTTTTT. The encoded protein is CASSLSRGATGELFF.

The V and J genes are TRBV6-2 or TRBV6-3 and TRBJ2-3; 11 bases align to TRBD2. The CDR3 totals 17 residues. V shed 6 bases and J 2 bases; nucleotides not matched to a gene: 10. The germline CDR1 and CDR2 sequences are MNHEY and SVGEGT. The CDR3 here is CASRGGRLAGFTDTQYF. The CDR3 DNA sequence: TGTGCCAGCAGGGGGGGGAGACTAGCGGGATTCACAGATACGCAGTATTTT.

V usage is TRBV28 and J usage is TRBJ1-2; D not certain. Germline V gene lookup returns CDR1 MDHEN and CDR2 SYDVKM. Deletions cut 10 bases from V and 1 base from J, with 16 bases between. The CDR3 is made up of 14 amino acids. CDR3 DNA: TGTGCCACCGCCTCGGAGGATCTTAACTATGGCTACACCTTC. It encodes CATASEDLNYGYTF.

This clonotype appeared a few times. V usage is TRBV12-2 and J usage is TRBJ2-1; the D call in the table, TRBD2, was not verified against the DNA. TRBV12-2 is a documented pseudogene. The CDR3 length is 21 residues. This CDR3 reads CASRSRPGLAGGGLKNNEQFF. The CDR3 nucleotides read TGTGCAAGTCGCTCGAGACCGGGACTAGCGGGAGGCGGACTAAAAAACAATGAGCAGTTCTTC.